The 14 T cell receptor beta chains below were found in one sample sequenced in a study of metastatic and nonmetastatic thyroid tumors. MiXCR re-clonotyped the PCR reads for TCRdb. The table has around 3,600 clones, under 45% seen once. Every patient underwent thyroid surgery untreated. Sequencing used adjacent normal tissue. The receptors stem from a male donor with papillary thyroid cancer or a benign thyroid nodule (not recorded which). Some clones in this sample may be carry-over from other donors' samples.

In this sample, this clone turned up a few times. The chain recombines TRBV6-1 with TRBJ2-7; D might be TRBD1 (5 bases). The length of the CDR3 is 14 residues. Germline CDR1 reads MNHNS; CDR2 reads SASEGT. Trimming cost V 6 bases and J 7 bases, with 19 bases left between them. CDR3 loop: CASSPPDTSGEQYF. The CDR3 DNA reads as TGTGCCAGCAGCCCGCCGGACACGAGTGGGGAGCAGTACTTC.

V and J are TRBV6-1 and TRBJ1-2; TRBD1 is a possible D gene (5 bases). The V gene lost 6 bases and the J gene lost 7 bases, with 21 bases spanning the gap. Germline assignment: CDR1 MNHNS and CDR2 SASEGT. The CDR3 covers 15 residues. Here the CDR3 reads CASRFGDGSSGGYTF. DNA for the CDR3: TGTGCCAGCAGGTTCGGGGACGGAAGTTCCGGTGGCTACACCTTC.

As DNA, the CDR3 is TGTGCCAGCAGCCCCTGGGGAGCGGGAGGCCACGAGCAGTACTTC. Its translation is CASSPWGAGGHEQYF. V is TRBV11-3 and J is TRBJ2-7; 9 positions agree with TRBD2. The V segment lost 5 bases and the J segment 5 bases; nucleotides outside the gene matches: 10. Per the germline V gene, CDR1 is SGHNT and CDR2 is YENEEA. The CDR3 covers 15 residues.

This clone was seen only once. The V and J genes are TRBV5-1 and TRBJ1-2, with D possibly TRBD1 on 5 matching bases. The length of the CDR3 is 15 residues. V shed 4 bases and J shed 4 bases, with 17 bases lying between them. Germline V gives CDR1 SGHRS, CDR2 YFSETQ. The CDR3 loop is CASSPPGFGGYGYTF. The CDR3 DNA follows: TGCGCCAGCAGCCCTCCGGGGTTCGGGGGCTATGGCTACACCTTC.

This chain uses TRBV7-2 with TRBJ1-1, with unresolved D. Germline CDR1 is SGHTA and CDR2 is FQGNSA. Trimming removed 6 bases from V and 7 bases from J, with 27 bases in between. This CDR3 has 17 residues. The CDR3 DNA reads TGTGCCAGCAGGCCCACCTCACGTGGAGGACCTGCCGTTGAAGCTTTCTTT. Translated, it gives CASRPTSRGGPAVEAFF.

This chain links TRBV6-1 with TRBJ2-3; TRBD1 matches 7 bases. This CDR3 has 14 amino acids. The germline gives CDR1 MNHNS, CDR2 SASEGT. With 5 bases clipped from V and 5 bases from J, the junction kept 7 bases outside the gene matches. CDR3: CASSLGGAKDTQYF. The CDR3 DNA reads as TGTGCCAGCAGTCTAGGGGGCGCGAAAGATACGCAGTATTTT.

In this sample, this clone turned up many times. Other DNA variants within this sample encode the same CDR3. In DNA, the CDR3 is TGTGCCAGCAGCCAACTACAGGGGGGCACAGATACGCAGTATTTT. This gives the protein CASSQLQGGTDTQYF. This chain uses TRBV14 with TRBJ2-3, with TRBD1 matching over 8 bases. This CDR3 is 15 amino acids long. V shed 2 bases, J shed 1 base, and the junction held 2 bases outside the gene matches. Germline V gene lookup returns CDR1 SGHDN and CDR2 FVKESK.

CDR3 in DNA: TGTGCCAGCAGAGAAAGACCGGGACAGCAAGAGACCCAGTACTTC. Its protein product is CASRERPGQQETQYF. This chain uses TRBV6-1 with TRBJ2-5; 7 bases agree with TRBD1. CDR1 is MNHNS, CDR2 SASEGT, per germline. V lost 6 bases and J lost 2; bases outside the gene matches: 9. The CDR3 length is 15 residues.

This clone was found many times. The gene calls are TRBV29-1 and TRBJ2-1; 11 bases are a match to TRBD2. The length of the CDR3 is 14 residues. CDR1 SQVTM and CDR2 ANQGSEA come from the germline V gene. V lost 7 bases and J lost 9; bases outside the gene matches: 11. The CDR3 loop is CSAVLAGGGGEQFF. The CDR3, as DNA: TGCAGCGCCGTTCTAGCGGGAGGTGGGGGTGAGCAGTTCTTC.

This clone was seen only a few times. A read error may account for a junction end that differs from germline. The rearrangement links TRBV6-2 or TRBV6-3 to TRBJ1-5; D might be TRBD1 (6 bases). This CDR3 has 14 residues. Germline CDR1 MNHEY, CDR2 SVGEGT. The CDR3 spells CASGGGMGSQPKHF. In DNA, the CDR3 is TGTGCCAGCGGAGGGGGTATGGGTTCCCAGCCCAAGCATTTT.

There are a few counts of this clone. This chain connects TRBV12-3 or TRBV12-4 to TRBJ2-7, with a tentative D call TRBD1 (6 bases). The CDR3 is 12 residues long. V lost 5 bases and J lost 5, with 10 bases in between. For the CDR3, the DNA is TGTGCCAGCAGTACAGGGCCCCACGAGCAGTACTTC. Protein sequence: CASSTGPHEQYF.

This clone was recorded a few times. The chain employs TRBV6-2 or TRBV6-3 and TRBJ2-7; D ambiguous. Trimming removed 6 bases at V and 3 bases at J, with 3 bases between. The CDR3 covers 10 residues. Germline V lookup: CDR1 MNHEY, CDR2 SVGEGT. In nucleotides, the CDR3 is TGTGCCAGCAGCGTCTACGAGCAGTACGTC. Residues: CASSVYEQYV.

The rearrangement joins TRBV28 to TRBJ1-2; the match to TRBD1 covers 7 bases. J gave up 4 bases and V 4 bases, and 12 bases lay outside the gene matches. The germline gives CDR1 MDHEN, CDR2 SYDVKM. This CDR3 spans 16 amino acids. The CDR3 sequence: CASSYDARQGSYGYTF. DNA for the CDR3: TGTGCCAGCAGTTACGATGCCCGACAGGGAAGCTATGGCTACACCTTC.

This clone was found a few times. The gene calls are TRBV12-3 or TRBV12-4 and TRBJ2-7, with D possibly TRBD1 on 5 matching bases. V was shortened by 5 bases and J by 4 bases, with 18 bases between the two germline ends. The CDR3 covers 15 residues. This chain's CDR3 is CASSLQGFGIYEQYF. In DNA, the CDR3 is TGTGCCAGCAGTCTCCAGGGATTCGGAATTTACGAGCAGTACTTC.